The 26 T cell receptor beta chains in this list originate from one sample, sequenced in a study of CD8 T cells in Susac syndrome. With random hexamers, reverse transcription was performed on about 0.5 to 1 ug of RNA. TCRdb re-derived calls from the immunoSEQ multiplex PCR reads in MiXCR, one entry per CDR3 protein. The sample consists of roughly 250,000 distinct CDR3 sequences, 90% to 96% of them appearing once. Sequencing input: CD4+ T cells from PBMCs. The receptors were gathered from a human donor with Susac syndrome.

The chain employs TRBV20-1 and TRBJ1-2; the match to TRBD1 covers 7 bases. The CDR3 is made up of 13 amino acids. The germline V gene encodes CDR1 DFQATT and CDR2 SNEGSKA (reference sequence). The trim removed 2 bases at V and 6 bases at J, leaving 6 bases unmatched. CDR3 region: CSARKEGAHGYTF. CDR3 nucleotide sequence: TGCAGTGCTAGAAAAGAGGGGGCTCATGGCTACACCTTC.

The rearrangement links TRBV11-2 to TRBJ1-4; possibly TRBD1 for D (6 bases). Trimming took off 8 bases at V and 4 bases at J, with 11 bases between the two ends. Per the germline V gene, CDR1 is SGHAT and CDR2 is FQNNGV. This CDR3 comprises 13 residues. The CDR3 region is CASEAGVNEKLFF. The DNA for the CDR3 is TGTGCCAGCGAGGCAGGGGTTAATGAAAAACTGTTTTTT.

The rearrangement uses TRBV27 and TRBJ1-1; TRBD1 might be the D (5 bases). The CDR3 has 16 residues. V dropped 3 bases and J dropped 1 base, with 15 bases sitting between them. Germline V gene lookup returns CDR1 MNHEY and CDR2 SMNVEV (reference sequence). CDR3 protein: CASSLVGDGGNTEAFF. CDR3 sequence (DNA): TGTGCCAGCAGTTTGGTAGGGGACGGGGGGAACACTGAAGCTTTCTTT.

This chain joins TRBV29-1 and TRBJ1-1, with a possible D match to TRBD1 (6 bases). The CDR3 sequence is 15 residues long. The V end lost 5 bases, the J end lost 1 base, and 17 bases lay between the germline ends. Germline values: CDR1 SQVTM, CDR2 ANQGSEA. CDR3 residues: CSVSPGAGRNTEAFF. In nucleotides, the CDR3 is TGCAGCGTTAGTCCAGGGGCCGGCCGGAACACTGAAGCTTTCTTT.

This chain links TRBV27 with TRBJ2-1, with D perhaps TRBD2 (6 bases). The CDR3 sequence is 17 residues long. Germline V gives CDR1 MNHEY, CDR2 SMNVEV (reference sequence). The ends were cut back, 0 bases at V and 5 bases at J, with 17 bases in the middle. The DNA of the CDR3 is TGTGCCAGCAGTTTATCGATCGGGGGACTCCCCCACAATGAGCAGTTCTTC. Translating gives CASSLSIGGLPHNEQFF.

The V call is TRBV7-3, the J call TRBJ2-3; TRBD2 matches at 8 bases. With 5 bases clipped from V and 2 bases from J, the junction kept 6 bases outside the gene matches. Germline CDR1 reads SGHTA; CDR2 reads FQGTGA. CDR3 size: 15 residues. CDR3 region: CASSRGTRTTDTQYF. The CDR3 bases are TGTGCCAGCAGCCGAGGGACTAGAACCACAGATACGCAGTATTTT.

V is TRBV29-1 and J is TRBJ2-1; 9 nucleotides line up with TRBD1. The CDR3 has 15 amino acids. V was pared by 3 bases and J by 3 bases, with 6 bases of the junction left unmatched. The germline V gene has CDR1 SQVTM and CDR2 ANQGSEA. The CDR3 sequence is CSVEVVGQGYNEQFF. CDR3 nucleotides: TGCAGCGTTGAGGTAGTGGGACAGGGCTACAATGAGCAGTTCTTC.

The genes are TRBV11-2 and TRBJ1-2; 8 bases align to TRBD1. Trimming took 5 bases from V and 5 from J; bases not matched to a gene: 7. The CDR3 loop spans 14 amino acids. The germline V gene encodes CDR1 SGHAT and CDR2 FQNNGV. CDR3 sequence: CASSQTGQGYGYTF. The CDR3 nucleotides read TGTGCCAGCAGCCAAACTGGACAGGGTTATGGCTACACCTTC.

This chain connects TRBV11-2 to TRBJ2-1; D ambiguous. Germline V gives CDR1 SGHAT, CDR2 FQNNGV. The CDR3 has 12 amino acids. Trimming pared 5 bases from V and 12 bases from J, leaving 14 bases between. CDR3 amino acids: CASSLIEDAQFF. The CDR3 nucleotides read TGTGCCAGCAGCCTAATAGAGGACGCGCAGTTCTTC.

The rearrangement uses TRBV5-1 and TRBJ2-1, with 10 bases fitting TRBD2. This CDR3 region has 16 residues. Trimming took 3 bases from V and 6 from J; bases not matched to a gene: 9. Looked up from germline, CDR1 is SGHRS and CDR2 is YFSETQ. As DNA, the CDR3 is TGCGCCAGCAGCTCACCGCTAGCGGGAGTTCCCAATGAGCAGTTCTTC. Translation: CASSSPLAGVPNEQFF.

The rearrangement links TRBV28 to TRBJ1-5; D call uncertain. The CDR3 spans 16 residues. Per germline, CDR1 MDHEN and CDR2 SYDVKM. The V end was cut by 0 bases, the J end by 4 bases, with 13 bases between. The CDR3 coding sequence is TGTGCCAGCAGTTTATGGCGGACGTCAGGTAATCAGCCCCAGCATTTT. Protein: CASSLWRTSGNQPQHF.

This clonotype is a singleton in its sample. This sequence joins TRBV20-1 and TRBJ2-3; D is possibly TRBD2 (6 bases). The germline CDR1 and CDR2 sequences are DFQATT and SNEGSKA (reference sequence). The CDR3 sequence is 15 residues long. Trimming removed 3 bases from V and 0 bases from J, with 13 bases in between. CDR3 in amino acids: CSASHSGVSTDTQYF. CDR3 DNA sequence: TGCAGTGCTAGCCATAGCGGAGTGAGCACAGATACGCAGTATTTT.

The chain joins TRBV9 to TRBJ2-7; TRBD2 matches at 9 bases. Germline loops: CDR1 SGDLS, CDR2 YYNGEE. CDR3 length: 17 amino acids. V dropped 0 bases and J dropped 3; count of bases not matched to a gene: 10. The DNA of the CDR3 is TGTGCCAGCAGCGTAGGGTGGACTAGCGCTAAAAGCTACGAGCAGTACTTC. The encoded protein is CASSVGWTSAKSYEQYF.

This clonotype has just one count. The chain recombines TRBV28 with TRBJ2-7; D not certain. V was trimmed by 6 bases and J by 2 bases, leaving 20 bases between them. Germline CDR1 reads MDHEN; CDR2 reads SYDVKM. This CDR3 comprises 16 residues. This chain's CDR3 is CASSSSTSFSPYEQYF. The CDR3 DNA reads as TGTGCCAGCAGCTCCTCCACCTCCTTTAGCCCCTACGAGCAGTACTTC.

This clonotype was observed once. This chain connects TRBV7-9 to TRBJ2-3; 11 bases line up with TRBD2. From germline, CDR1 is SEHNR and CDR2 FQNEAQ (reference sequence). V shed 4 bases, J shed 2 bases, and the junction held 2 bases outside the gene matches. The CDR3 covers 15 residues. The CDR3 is CASSYSGRATDTQYF. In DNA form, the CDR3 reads TGTGCCAGCAGCTATAGCGGGAGGGCCACAGATACGCAGTATTTT.

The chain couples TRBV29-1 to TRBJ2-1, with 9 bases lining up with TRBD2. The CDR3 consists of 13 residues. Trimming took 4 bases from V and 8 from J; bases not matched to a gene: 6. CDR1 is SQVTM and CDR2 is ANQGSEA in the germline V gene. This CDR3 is CSVVKRGAHEQFF. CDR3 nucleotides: TGCAGCGTTGTAAAGCGGGGGGCTCATGAGCAGTTCTTC.

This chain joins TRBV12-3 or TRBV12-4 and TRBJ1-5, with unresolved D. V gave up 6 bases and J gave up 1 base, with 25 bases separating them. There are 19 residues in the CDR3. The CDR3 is CASSVYQFSRVGSNQPQHF. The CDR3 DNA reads TGTGCCAGCAGCGTTTACCAATTCTCGAGGGTGGGAAGCAATCAGCCCCAGCATTTT.

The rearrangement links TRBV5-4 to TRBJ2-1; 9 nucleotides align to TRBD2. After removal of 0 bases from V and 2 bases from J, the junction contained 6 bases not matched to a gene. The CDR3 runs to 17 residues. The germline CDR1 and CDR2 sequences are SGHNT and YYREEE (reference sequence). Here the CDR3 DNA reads TGTGCCAGCAGCTTGGGGGTTGGCGGGAGGGCCTACAATGAGCAGTTCTTC. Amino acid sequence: CASSLGVGGRAYNEQFF.

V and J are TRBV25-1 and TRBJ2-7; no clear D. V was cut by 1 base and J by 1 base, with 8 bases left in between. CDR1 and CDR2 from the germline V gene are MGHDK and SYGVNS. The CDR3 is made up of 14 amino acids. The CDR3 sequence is CASSEWGSSYEQYF. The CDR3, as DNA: TGTGCCAGCAGTGAATGGGGTAGTTCCTACGAGCAGTACTTC.

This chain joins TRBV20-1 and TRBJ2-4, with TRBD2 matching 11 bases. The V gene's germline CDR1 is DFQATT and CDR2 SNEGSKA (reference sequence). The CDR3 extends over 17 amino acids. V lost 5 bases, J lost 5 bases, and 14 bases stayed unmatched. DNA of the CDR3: TGCAGTGCTCCTCCCTTAGCGGGAGGGCTTGGTGAAAACATTCAGTACTTC. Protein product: CSAPPLAGGLGENIQYF.

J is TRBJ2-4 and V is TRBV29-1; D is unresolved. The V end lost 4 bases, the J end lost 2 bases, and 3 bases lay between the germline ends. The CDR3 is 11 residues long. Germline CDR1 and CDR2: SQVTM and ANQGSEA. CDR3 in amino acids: CSVGSKNIQYF. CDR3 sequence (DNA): TGCAGCGTTGGGTCCAAAAACATTCAGTACTTC.

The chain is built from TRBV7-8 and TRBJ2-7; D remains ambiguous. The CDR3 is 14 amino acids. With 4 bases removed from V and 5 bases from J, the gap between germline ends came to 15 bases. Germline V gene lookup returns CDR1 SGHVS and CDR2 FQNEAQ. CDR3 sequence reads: CASSSPGFVDEQYF. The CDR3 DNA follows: TGTGCCAGCAGCTCACCGGGTTTTGTTGACGAGCAGTACTTC. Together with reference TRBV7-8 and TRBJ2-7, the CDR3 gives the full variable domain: GAGVSQSPRYKVAKRGQDVALRCDPISGHVSLFWYQQALGQGPEFLTYFQNEAQLDKSGLPSDRFFAERPEGSVSTLKIQRTQQEDSAVYLCASSSPGFVDEQYFGPGTRLTVT.

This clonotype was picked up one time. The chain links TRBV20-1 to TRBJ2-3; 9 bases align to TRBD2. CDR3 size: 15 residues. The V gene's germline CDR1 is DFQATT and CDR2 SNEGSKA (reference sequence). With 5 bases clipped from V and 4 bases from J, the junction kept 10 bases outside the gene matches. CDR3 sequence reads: CSAVRGGRASDTQYF. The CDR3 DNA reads TGCAGTGCTGTAAGGGGCGGGAGGGCTTCAGATACGCAGTATTTT.

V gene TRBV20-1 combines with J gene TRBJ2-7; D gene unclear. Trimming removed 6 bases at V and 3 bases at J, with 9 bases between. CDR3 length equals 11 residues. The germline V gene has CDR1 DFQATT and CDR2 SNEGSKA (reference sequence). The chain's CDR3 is CSAPDLYEQYF. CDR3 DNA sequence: TGCAGTGCCCCAGACCTCTACGAGCAGTACTTC.

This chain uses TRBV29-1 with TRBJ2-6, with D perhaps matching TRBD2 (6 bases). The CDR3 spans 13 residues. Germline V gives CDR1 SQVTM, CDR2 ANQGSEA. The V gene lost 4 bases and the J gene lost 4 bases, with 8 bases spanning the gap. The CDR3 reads CSVGGVGANVLTF. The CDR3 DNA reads TGCAGCGTTGGGGGGGTAGGGGCCAACGTCCTGACTTTC.

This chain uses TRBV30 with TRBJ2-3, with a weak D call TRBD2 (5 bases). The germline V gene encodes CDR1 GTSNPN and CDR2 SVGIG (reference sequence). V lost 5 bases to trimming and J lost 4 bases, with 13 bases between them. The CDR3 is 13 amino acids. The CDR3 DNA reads TGTGCCTGGGGACGGGGTAGGGCAGATACGCAGTATTTT. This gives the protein CAWGRGRADTQYF.